This T cell receptor (beta chain) emerged from a study of blood T cells in healthy people across ages (dated by TCRdb to between 2014 and 2017). Turning to the overall study: Template switching captured roughly one uniquely barcoded TCR beta cDNA molecule per two T cells in model experiments. Age-related changes in TCR beta repertoire diversity were measured in the study by deep sequencing normalized with unique cDNA molecular identifiers. The donors were divided into four age groups: young (average approximately 15 years), middle-aged (under 40), aged (about 56) and long-lived (roughly 82). To avoid experimental bias, donors of different ages were randomly spread across the sequencing lanes. The study analyzed two additional independent replicas of 1 million unique cDNA reads from the same blood draw for two donors, one aged 18 to 29 and one aged 80 or older.

About this clonotype: It lacks a known antigen. No much larger clone is present one base from it, and per-base qualities are unavailable.

The donors were under 40 Caucasian individuals from Russia, aged roughly 6 to 95 years, who were systemically healthy. Around 10 milliliters of peripheral blood were collected from each donor into EDTA-treated Vacutainer tubes. PBMCs were isolated by Ficoll-Paque density-gradient centrifugation, with at least 6 million obtained per sample. Total RNA was extracted from PBMCs with Trizol reagent, with at least 5.5 micrograms obtained per sample. The percentages of naive CD45RAhigh/CD27high T cells were determined by flow cytometry on a PBMC aliquot from every donor. Libraries were prepared through 5' RACE. The reads were generated on an Illumina HiSeq 2500. A second about 6 to 11 cycle PCR used a sample-barcoded 5' primer and a J-beta primer mix. A unique molecular identifier was introduced onto each TCR beta cDNA molecule by a template-switch 5' adaptor carrying 12 random nucleotides. At least 2.5 million CDR3-containing paired-end reads were obtained from each sample. The Mint cDNA synthesis kit, primed by a TRBC-specific oligonucleotide, was used to synthesize first-strand cDNA from all RNA. After uracil-DNA glycosylase treatment, a first 18-cycle PCR used universal primers M1SS and BC2_uni_R on all cDNA. The authors processed their data as follows. Normalization of each sample was performed by random selection of 1 million high-quality reads, each carrying a distinct molecular identifier. Instead of being binned into consensus sequences, reads with shared molecular identifiers were discarded. CDR3 identification, clonotype clustering and error correction used MiTCR with a Q25 quality threshold and the strictest error-elimination algorithm. A nonparametric unseen species model with Euler transformation was used to estimate a lower bound on total TCR beta diversity. TCRdb reworked the public reads: Q25 trimming with fastp, MiXCR clone assembly, productive beta chains retained. Entries that share a CDR3 protein sequence are merged under the most common genes and DNA. None of the V and J calls come from the authors' own analysis; TCRdb made them. Counted in this sample were 1.5 million to 2 million distinct CDR3 sequences; just under 50% of them appeared once. Less than 2.5% of the sample is taken by the ten largest.

Study-wide conclusions, independent of this receptor: Estimates of total diversity from one million sequenced T cells were regarded as lower bounds and underestimates. Observed TCR beta diversity per million T cells fell roughly linearly with age, and a significant reduction was already apparent by age around 39. Compared with the aged group, the long-lived group had more naive CD4+ T cells, fewer expanded clones and increased TCR diversity, suggesting age selection. The CMV infection status of donors was not known, potentially confounding age-related changes in expanded clonotypes. Observed TCR beta diversity correlated strongly with the percentage of naive T cells measured by flow cytometry. Because profiling used bulk unsorted PBMCs, naive and antigen-experienced compartments could not be compared conclusively.

The sequencing sample was made of blood. This receptor was taken from a middle-aged woman in good health.

Read as DNA, the sequence is TGTGCCAGCAGCGCTACCGGCCGATTATACACAGATACGCAGTATTTT. It specifies CASSATGRLYTDTQYF. The chain uses TRBV7-9 and TRBJ2-3, with no confident D gene call. CDR1 and CDR2, looked up from the germline V gene (reference sequence), are SEHNR and FQNEAQ. The V end loses 5 bases and the J end loses 2 bases, and a stretch of 17 bases separates them. The CDR3 holds 16 amino acids from the cysteine to the phenylalanine. Only the CDR3 part of the read is kept: 48 bases, read in frame from the first base.